The sequence of this T cell receptor (beta chain) was determined in a study of Ad26.COV2.S vaccination and SARS-CoV-2 variants. Across the whole study: Intramuscularly, Ad26.COV2.S was given either once or twice, 56 days apart. Findings and limits, study-wide: Greater spike-specific TCR breadth was seen in vaccine recipients than in placebo recipients. Spike-specific responses of CD8+ and CD4+ T cells were reported to display substantial breadth after vaccination.

Stated treatment: roughly 19 received Ad26.COV2.S at low or high dose, single or two shots; roughly five received placebo; per-sample allocation not given. Sample collection was performed on day 63 after the first vaccine or placebo injection. TCRdb's copy holds only in-frame clones and misses some; the assay was immunoSEQ multiplex PCR. This table holds over 300,000 clones, about four fifths found once. There are 14 residues in the CDR3. Germline V gene data show CDR1 as LGHNA and CDR2 as YNFKEQ. Trimming took off 4 bases at V and 0 bases at J, with 9 bases between the two ends. With regard to this clone: Its antigen is as yet unknown.

The source was peripheral blood, collected in a trial of Ad26.COV2.S vaccine versus placebo. The chain carries TRBV4-2 and TRBJ1-1; tentative D call: TRBD1 (6 bases). This TCR derives from a person aged 18-60 years who received the Ad26.COV2.S COVID-19 vaccine or a placebo. The CDR3 sequence is CASSRDKLNTEAFF. The CDR3 DNA is TGTGCCAGCAGCCGGGACAAATTGAACACTGAAGCTTTCTTT.